A single count supports the clone carrying this TCR beta chain. The data stem from a study of radiation and T cells in renal cell carcinoma. Using immunoSEQ multiplex PCR, the repertoire was profiled, and TCRdb retains in-frame clones only, with some absent. The sample contains 150,000 or so clones, about 87% of which appear only once. Time point noted: baseline pretreatment blood. Treatment indicated: 15 Gy SBRT to primary tumor, nephrectomy 4 weeks later. V lost 2 bases and J lost 10; bases outside the gene matches: 12. There are 16 residues in the CDR3. Germline V CDR1 and CDR2: MNHEY, SMNVEV (reference sequence).

The receptor was isolated from a woman between 65 and 79 years old with renal cell carcinoma. Sample: blood, taken from a patient whose treatment included radiotherapy and nephrectomy. The chain links TRBV27 to TRBJ2-1; TRBD1 matches at 9 bases. The CDR3 nucleotides read TGTGCCAGCAGTTTAGAGTGGGACAGGGTGGCTCGGGAGCAGTTCTTC. This sequence encodes CASSLEWDRVAREQFF.